Listed below are T cell receptor beta chains from one sample, sequenced in a study of CD8 T cells in ankylosing spondylitis. In TCRdb, the 5' RACE reads were re-called with MiXCR into one record per CDR3 protein. The sample carries nearly 350,000 distinct CDR3 sequences, under 15% recorded once. The sequenced material came from blood, either unsorted or a sorted T cell fraction (not recorded which). All receptors derive from a male donor with ankylosing spondylitis or in good health (not recorded which). Both conserved end residues are part of each CDR3. The D gene is left open where the match is weak. Size is stated for part of the rows, as once, few or many counts, or as a class when the clone is expanded.

V: TRBV5-1
size: few
D: TRBD1
J: TRBJ2-7
CDR3: CASSLTRQGSSYEQYF
DNA: TGCGCCAGCAGCCTGACCCGACAGGGTAGCTCCTACGAGCAGTACTTC

V: TRBV5-1
size: NA
D: TRBD1
J: TRBJ2-5
CDR3: CASSVTGGIGETQYF
DNA: TGCGCCAGCAGCGTTACAGGGGGGATAGGAGAGACCCAGTACTTC

V: TRBV12-3/TRBV12-4
size: few
D: TRBD1
J: TRBJ1-2
CDR3: CASSWDRNGYTF
DNA: TGTGCCAGCAGTTGGGACAGGAATGGCTACACCTTC

V: TRBV20-1
size: NA
D: TRBD1
J: TRBJ2-7
CDR3: CSASRGPGQYF
DNA: TGCAGTGCTAGCAGGGGGCCGGGGCAGTACTTC

V: TRBV7-9
size: NA
D: TRBD1
J: TRBJ2-2
CDR3: CASSFGGQGAGELFF
DNA: TGTGCCAGCAGCTTTGGAGGACAGGGGGCCGGGGAGCTGTTTTTT

V: TRBV30
size: few
D: NA
J: TRBJ1-4
CDR3: CAWSPYVSGGHEKLFF
DNA: TGTGCCTGGAGCCCGTACGTATCCGGGGGCCATGAAAAACTGTTTTTT

V: TRBV20-1
size: NA
D: TRBD1
J: TRBJ1-2
CDR3: CSAPDREVSYTF
DNA: TGCAGTGCCCCAGACAGGGAAGTTAGCTACACCTTC

V: TRBV5-1
size: NA
D: TRBD2
J: TRBJ2-1
CDR3: CASSVTSASYNEQFF
DNA: TGCGCCAGCAGCGTGACTAGCGCCTCCTACAATGAGCAGTTCTTC

V: TRBV5-1
size: NA
D: NA
J: TRBJ2-2
CDR3: CASSLDPANTGELFF
DNA: TGCGCCAGCAGCTTGGATCCTGCGAACACCGGGGAGCTGTTTTTT

V: TRBV12-3/TRBV12-4
size: few
D: TRBD2
J: TRBJ2-1
CDR3: CASTRTSGGYNEQFF
DNA: TGTGCCAGCACTCGGACTAGCGGGGGATACAATGAGCAGTTCTTC

V: TRBV20-1
size: NA
D: TRBD2
J: TRBJ2-5
CDR3: CSARDRLTSGGLKTQYF
DNA: TGCAGTGCTAGAGATCGTTTGACTAGCGGGGGCTTGAAGACCCAGTACTTC

V: TRBV7-2
size: few
D: TRBD2
J: TRBJ2-2
CDR3: CASSPGLADTGELFF
DNA: TGTGCCAGCAGCCCGGGACTAGCGGACACCGGGGAGCTGTTTTTT

V: TRBV5-1
size: NA
D: TRBD2
J: TRBJ2-7
CDR3: CASSLVKTSGSPHEQYF
DNA: TGCGCCAGCAGCTTGGTTAAGACTAGCGGGAGTCCCCACGAGCAGTACTTC

V: TRBV5-6
size: few
D: TRBD1
J: TRBJ1-5
CDR3: CASSMTGTGEGQPQHF
DNA: TGTGCCAGCAGCATGACCGGGACAGGGGAGGGTCAGCCCCAGCATTTT

V: TRBV5-1
size: few
D: TRBD1
J: TRBJ2-5
CDR3: CASSTGTGITGETQYF
DNA: TGCGCCAGCAGCACCGGGACAGGGATAACGGGAGAGACCCAGTACTTC

V: TRBV15
size: NA
D: TRBD2
J: TRBJ2-1
CDR3: CATSRDPGLAGNEQFF
DNA: TGTGCCACCAGCAGAGATCCAGGACTAGCGGGTAATGAGCAGTTCTTC

V: TRBV9
size: many
D: NA
J: TRBJ1-2
CDR3: CASSEGDISYGYTF
DNA: TGTGCCAGCAGCGAAGGGGATATTAGCTATGGCTACACCTTC

V: TRBV6-5
size: NA
D: NA
J: TRBJ2-3
CDR3: CSSSYSGFSSTDTQYF
DNA: TGTTCCAGCAGTTACTCCGGCTTTTCTAGCACAGATACGCAGTATTTT

V: TRBV6-5
size: many
D: NA
J: TRBJ2-7
CDR3: CASSSLGDREQYF
DNA: TGTGCCAGCAGTTCACTAGGGGATCGAGAGCAGTACTTC

V: TRBV20-1
size: few
D: TRBD2
J: TRBJ2-3
CDR3: CCAPHRGTSGTDTQYF
DNA: TGCTGTGCTCCCCATCGGGGGACTAGCGGCACAGATACGCAGTATTTT

V: TRBV5-1
size: few
D: NA
J: TRBJ2-1
CDR3: CASSRASSSSYNEQFF
DNA: TGCGCCAGCAGCAGAGCGAGCTCGAGCTCCTACAATGAGCAGTTCTTC

V: TRBV6-1
size: few
D: NA
J: TRBJ2-6
CDR3: CASSSWEVGANVLTF
DNA: TGTGCCAGCAGCTCCTGGGAGGTGGGGGCCAACGTCCTGACTTTC

V: TRBV10-3
size: few
D: TRBD2
J: TRBJ2-3
CDR3: CAISDKRENTQYF
DNA: TGTGCCATCAGTGATAAGCGGGAGAATACGCAGTATTTT

V: TRBV12-3/TRBV12-4
size: NA
D: NA
J: TRBJ1-3
CDR3: CASSSSRNTIYF
DNA: TGTGCCAGCAGCTCATCCAGAAACACCATATATTTT

V: TRBV5-8
size: NA
D: NA
J: TRBJ1-5
CDR3: CASSFSRRPQHF
DNA: TGTGCCAGCAGCTTTTCTCGTAGGCCCCAGCATTTT

V: TRBV6-1
size: few
D: NA
J: TRBJ2-3
CDR3: CASIKGGSRGPSTDTQYF
DNA: TGTGCCAGCATCAAAGGCGGTAGCAGGGGTCCCTCCACAGATACGCAGTATTTT

V: TRBV12-3/TRBV12-4
size: NA
D: NA
J: TRBJ2-1
CDR3: CASRDLNTHNEQFF
DNA: TGTGCCAGCAGGGACCTGAACACCCACAATGAGCAGTTCTTC

V: TRBV20-1
size: NA
D: TRBD2
J: TRBJ2-2
CDR3: CSASLPRTSGNTGELFF
DNA: TGCAGTGCTAGCTTACCGCGGACTAGCGGGAACACCGGGGAGCTGTTTTTT

V: TRBV2
size: NA
D: NA
J: TRBJ2-5
CDR3: CASSSETQYF
DNA: TGTGCCAGCAGTTCGGAGACCCAGTACTTC

V: TRBV6-1
size: few
D: NA
J: TRBJ2-1
CDR3: CASSEKDPGTTRGIDEQFF
DNA: TGTGCCAGCAGTGAAAAGGACCCGGGGACAACTCGGGGCATTGATGAGCAGTTCTTC

V: TRBV5-1
size: NA
D: NA
J: TRBJ2-3
CDR3: CASSVSPSITDTQYF
DNA: TGCGCCAGCAGCGTGTCCCCTAGCATCACAGATACGCAGTATTTT

V: TRBV6-2/TRBV6-3
size: few
D: NA
J: TRBJ1-1
CDR3: CASSYGGVGINTEAFF
DNA: TGTGCCAGCAGTTACGGGGGGGTTGGCATTAACACTGAAGCTTTCTTT

V: TRBV7-2
size: NA
D: NA
J: TRBJ2-3
CDR3: CASSPPGIPTDTQYF
DNA: TGTGCCAGCAGCCCACCTGGGATCCCCACAGATACGCAGTATTTT

V: TRBV20-1
size: NA
D: NA
J: TRBJ1-5
CDR3: CSARAQARNQPQHF
DNA: TGCAGTGCTAGAGCTCAGGCACGCAATCAGCCCCAGCATTTT

V: TRBV3-1
size: NA
D: NA
J: TRBJ2-1
CDR3: CASSPGSSYNEQFF
DNA: TGTGCCAGCAGCCCCGGGAGCTCCTACAATGAGCAGTTCTTC

V: TRBV29-1
size: NA
D: TRBD1
J: TRBJ2-7
CDR3: CSGGQEYEQYF
DNA: TGCAGCGGGGGACAGGAATACGAGCAGTACTTC

V: TRBV30
size: NA
D: NA
J: TRBJ2-2
CDR3: CAWSVRNTGELFF
DNA: TGTGCCTGGAGTGTACGGAACACCGGGGAGCTGTTTTTT

V: TRBV7-2
size: few
D: NA
J: TRBJ2-5
CDR3: CASSLTNRETQYF
DNA: TGTGCCAGCAGCTTAACTAATAGGGAGACCCAGTACTTC

V: TRBV3-1
size: NA
D: NA
J: TRBJ2-1
CDR3: CASSQEGTPNNEQFF
DNA: TGTGCCAGCAGCCAAGAAGGGACCCCGAACAATGAGCAGTTCTTC

V: TRBV29-1
size: NA
D: TRBD1
J: TRBJ2-7
CDR3: CSVDGTGSEQYF
DNA: TGCAGCGTTGATGGGACAGGGAGCGAGCAGTACTTC

V: TRBV4-1
size: NA
D: TRBD2
J: TRBJ2-5
CDR3: CASSQDGGVRFETQYF
DNA: TGCGCCAGCAGCCAAGATGGGGGGGTGAGGTTTGAGACCCAGTACTTC

V: TRBV5-1
size: NA
D: NA
J: TRBJ2-7
CDR3: CASSEGNPYEQYF
DNA: TGCGCCAGTTCGGAGGGGAACCCCTACGAGCAGTACTTC

V: TRBV5-1
size: NA
D: NA
J: TRBJ2-5
CDR3: CASSLGPLYQETQYF
DNA: TGCGCCAGCAGCTTGGGACCGCTGTACCAAGAGACCCAGTACTTC

V: TRBV20-1
size: many
D: TRBD2
J: TRBJ2-7
CDR3: CSARLAGIDYEQYF
DNA: TGCAGTGCTAGGTTAGCGGGAATTGACTACGAGCAGTACTTC

V: TRBV20-1
size: NA
D: TRBD1
J: TRBJ2-3
CDR3: CSARGQGVRKNTQYF
DNA: TGCAGTGCTAGAGGCCAGGGGGTCCGAAAGAATACGCAGTATTTT

V: TRBV12-3/TRBV12-4
size: NA
D: NA
J: TRBJ2-2
CDR3: CASSLGGPGGELFF
DNA: TGTGCCAGCAGTTTAGGGGGGCCGGGCGGGGAGCTGTTTTTT

V: TRBV3-1
size: many
D: TRBD2
J: TRBJ2-1
CDR3: CASSQGIWELAELYNEQFF
DNA: TGTGCCAGCAGCCAAGGGATTTGGGAACTAGCGGAATTATACAATGAGCAGTTCTTC

V: TRBV5-1
size: NA
D: NA
J: TRBJ2-1
CDR3: CASSIPGPLNEQFF
DNA: TGCGCCAGCAGCATACCGGGTCCCTTGAATGAGCAGTTCTTC

V: TRBV7-9
size: NA
D: TRBD1
J: TRBJ1-1
CDR3: CASSFSTGGSAFF
DNA: TGTGCCAGCAGCTTCTCGACAGGGGGCAGCGCTTTCTTT

V: TRBV6-1
size: NA
D: TRBD2
J: TRBJ2-3
CDR3: CASQKSGGAVDTQYF
DNA: TGTGCCAGCCAGAAAAGCGGGGGGGCGGTAGATACGCAGTATTTT

V: TRBV29-1
size: few
D: TRBD1
J: TRBJ1-1
CDR3: CSARSSQGDTEAFF
DNA: TGCAGCGCCCGCTCGAGCCAGGGGGACACTGAAGCTTTCTTT

V: TRBV12-3/TRBV12-4
size: few
D: NA
J: TRBJ1-1
CDR3: CASSLTGVRTEAFF
DNA: TGTGCCAGCAGTTTAACGGGGGTTAGAACTGAAGCTTTCTTT

V: TRBV29-1
size: few
D: TRBD1
J: TRBJ2-4
CDR3: CSAGDRGPLNIQYF
DNA: TGCAGCGCTGGGGACAGGGGACCCCTGAACATTCAGTACTTC

V: TRBV10-3
size: few
D: NA
J: TRBJ2-7
CDR3: CAISAQLAKNYEQYF
DNA: TGTGCCATCAGTGCGCAACTAGCCAAGAACTACGAGCAGTACTTC

V: TRBV5-1
size: NA
D: TRBD1
J: TRBJ2-7
CDR3: CASSGGTGSVQYF
DNA: TGCGCCAGCAGCGGGGGGACAGGGAGCGTCCAGTACTTC

V: TRBV20-1
size: few
D: NA
J: TRBJ1-1
CDR3: CSARRGVRDTEAFF
DNA: TGCAGTGCTAGGCGGGGGGTCAGGGACACTGAAGCTTTCTTT

V: TRBV5-1
size: many
D: TRBD1
J: TRBJ2-3
CDR3: CATDRGTTDTQYF
DNA: TGCGCCACCGACAGGGGTACTACAGATACGCAGTATTTT